This TCR beta chain was sequenced for a study of T and B cells in COVID-19 patients. Study-wide background: Peripheral blood came from COVID-19 patients with active infection or after recovery.

Germline CDR1 reads MNHEY; CDR2 reads SMNVEV (reference sequence). V was shortened by 1 base and J by 0 bases, with 7 bases between the two germline ends. The CDR3 sequence is 15 residues long. Study conclusions and caveats: There were over 2,000 TCR clusters exclusive to the recovered cohort, some 31 with low generation probability.

Points on this clonotype: The antigen is undetermined.

BIOMED2 TRB-A/B primer pools were used in multiplex TRB PCR. Each CDR3 protein is one row after TCRdb ran MiXCR on the multiplex PCR reads. The table shows about 5,100 distinct CDR3 sequences, with roughly 23% occurring only once. TRB was amplified from roughly 250-500 ng of blood genomic DNA. This clonotype originated in a human donor with active COVID-19. The sample comprised blood. The gene calls are TRBV27 and TRBJ1-5; D possibly corresponds to TRBD1 (6 bases). As DNA, the CDR3 is TGTGCCAGCAGTTTATACAGGGATAGCAATCAGCCCCAGCATTTT. It is translated as CASSLYRDSNQPQHF.